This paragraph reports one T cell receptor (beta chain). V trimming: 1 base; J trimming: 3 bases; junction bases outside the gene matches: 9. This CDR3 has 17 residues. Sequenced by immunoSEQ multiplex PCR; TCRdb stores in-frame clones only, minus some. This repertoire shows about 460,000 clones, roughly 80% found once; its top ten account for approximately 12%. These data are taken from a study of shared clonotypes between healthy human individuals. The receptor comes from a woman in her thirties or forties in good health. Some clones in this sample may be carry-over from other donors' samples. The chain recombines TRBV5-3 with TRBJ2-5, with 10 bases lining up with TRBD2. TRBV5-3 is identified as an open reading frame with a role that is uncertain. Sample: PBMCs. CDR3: CARSLRLAGASKETQYF. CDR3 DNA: TGTGCCAGAAGCTTGAGGCTAGCGGGAGCCTCAAAAGAGACCCAGTACTTC.